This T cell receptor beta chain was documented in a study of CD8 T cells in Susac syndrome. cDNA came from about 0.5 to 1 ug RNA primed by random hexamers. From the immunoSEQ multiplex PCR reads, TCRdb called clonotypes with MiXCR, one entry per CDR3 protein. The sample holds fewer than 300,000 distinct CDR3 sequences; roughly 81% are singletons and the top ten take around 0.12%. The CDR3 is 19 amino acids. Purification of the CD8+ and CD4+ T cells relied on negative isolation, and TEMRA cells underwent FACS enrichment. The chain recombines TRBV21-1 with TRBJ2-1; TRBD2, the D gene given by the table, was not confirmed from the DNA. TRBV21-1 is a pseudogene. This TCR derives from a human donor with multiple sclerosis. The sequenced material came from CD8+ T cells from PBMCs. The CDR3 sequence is CASSSPGREGVRVTNEQFF. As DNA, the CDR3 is TGTGCCAGCAGCTCCCCTGGACGGGAGGGCGTTAGGGTAACCAATGAGCAGTTCTTC.